This TCR beta chain is from a study of OX40 agonist ivuxolimab in advanced cancers. The CDR3 contains 14 residues. The germline CDR1 and CDR2 sequences are SNHLY and FYNNEI. Trimming stripped 6 bases from V and 0 bases from J, with 9 bases between. TCRdb keeps only in-frame clones here, not all; method: immunoSEQ multiplex PCR. Of 95,000 or so clones in the sample, about 91% were seen once. This specimen was CD4+ or CD8+ T cells sorted from blood, taken in a trial of the OX40 agonist ivuxolimab. The genes are TRBV2 and TRBJ1-3, with D uncertain. The source is an adult with an advanced solid tumor such as melanoma, head and neck, liver or kidney cancer. The CDR3: CASRSRVSGNTIYF. In DNA, the CDR3 is TGTGCCAGCAGGAGCCGGGTCTCTGGAAACACCATATATTTT.